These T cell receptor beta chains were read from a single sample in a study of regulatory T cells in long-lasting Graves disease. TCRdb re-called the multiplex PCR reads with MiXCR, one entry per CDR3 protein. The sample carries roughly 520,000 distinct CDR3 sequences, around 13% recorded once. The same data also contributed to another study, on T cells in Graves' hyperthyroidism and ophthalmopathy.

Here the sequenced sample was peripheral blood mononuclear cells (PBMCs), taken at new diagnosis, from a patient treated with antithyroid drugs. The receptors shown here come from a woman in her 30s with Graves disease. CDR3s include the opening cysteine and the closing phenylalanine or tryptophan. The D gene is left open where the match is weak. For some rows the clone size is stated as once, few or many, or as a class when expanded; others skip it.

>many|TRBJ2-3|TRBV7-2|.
TGTGCCAGCAGCGTTATGTCGCGGTTGGGCTTAAGCACAGATACGCAGTATTTT
CASSVMSRLGLSTDTQYF
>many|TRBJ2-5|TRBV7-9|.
TGTGCCAGCAGCTTCGGTATGAAAGAGACCCAGTACTTC
CASSFGMKETQYF
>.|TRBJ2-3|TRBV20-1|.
TGCAGTGCCACCCGGGGGAAAGATACGCAGTATTTT
CSATRGKDTQYF
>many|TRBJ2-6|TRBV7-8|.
TGTGCCAGCAGCTTGGGGAGGACGGGCCACTCTGGGGCCAACGTCCTGACTTTC
CASSLGRTGHSGANVLTF
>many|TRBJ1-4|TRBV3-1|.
TGTGCCAGCAGCCAAGGAGGCGGTATTAATGAAAAACTGTTTTTT
CASSQGGGINEKLFF
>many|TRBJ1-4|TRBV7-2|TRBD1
TGTGCCAGCAGCTTAGGAGGGACAGGGTATGGTAGTGGACTGTTTTTT
CASSLGGTGYGSGLFF
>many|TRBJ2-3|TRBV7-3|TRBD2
TGTGCCAGCAGCCAAGGGACGGGGGGAGATACGCAGTATTTT
CASSQGTGGDTQYF
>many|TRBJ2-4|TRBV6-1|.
TGTGCCAGCAGTGAAGTATGGTGGCAGAAAAACATTCAGTACTTC
CASSEVWWQKNIQYF
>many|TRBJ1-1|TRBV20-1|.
TGCAGTGCCACGGCCAGGTACACATTGAACACTGAAGCTTTCTTT
CSATARYTLNTEAFF
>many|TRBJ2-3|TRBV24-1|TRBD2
TGTGCCACCGAGACCTCGACTAGCGGGAGCGATACGCAGTATTTT
CATETSTSGSDTQYF
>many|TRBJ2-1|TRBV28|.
TGTGCCAGCAGACCGCTCGGGGTGCTCCACTACAATGAGCAGTTCTTC
CASRPLGVLHYNEQFF
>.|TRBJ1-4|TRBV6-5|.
TGTGCCAGCAGTTACTCGACTGCAACTAATGAAAAACTGTTTTTT
CASSYSTATNEKLFF
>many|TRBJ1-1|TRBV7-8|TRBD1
TGTGCCAGCAGCTTACAGGGGGCAGACTCCGCTTTCTTT
CASSLQGADSAFF